This TCR beta chain was sequenced during a study of neurological immune-mediated disorders (dated by TCRdb to about 2019). Regarding the study in general: Using UMI-based sequencing, the study compared peripheral blood TCR-beta repertoires from patients with HTLV-I-associated myelopathy (HAM/TSP), patients with multiple sclerosis, and healthy controls. Alongside PBMC samples, the set of approximately 100 TCR-beta libraries contained longitudinal samples, technical triplicates, and paired CD4+ and CD8+ T-cell subsets that had been sorted. Longitudinal HAM/TSP donors and healthy donors each had 3 time-points at intervals of about 3-45 months. The cohort comprised roughly 70 subjects: 15 or so HAM/TSP patients, around 35 multiple sclerosis patients and around 20 healthy controls.

The sample's time point label, in plain terms: longitudinal time-point 3. Healthy controls were blood bank volunteers in Maryland, USA. For the unsorted PBMC libraries, 2 million PBMCs were stored in RNAlater at -80 degrees C until RNA extraction and were used to generate the libraries. PBMCs were separated from peripheral blood using Ficoll-Hypaque density gradient centrifugation and then cryopreserved in liquid nitrogen. Results the study describes overall, beyond this receptor: TCR clonal expansion was highest in HAM/TSP patients and lowest in MS patients, with MS patients falling below even healthy controls. Expanded clones from different subjects shared no identical CDR3 amino acid sequences, which suggests that TCR-beta repertoires were private in all groups.

This clonotype was picked up many times. The antigen this receptor binds is unknown. No per-base quality is available; no much larger clone lies one base away. cDNA was synthesized by template-switch 5'RACE using a primer carrying a 10-nucleotide random unique molecular identifier by which each TCR transcript was tagged. Each sequencing run produced over 190 million TCR-beta sequences covering 15-18 subjects. Total RNA was extracted with the RNeasy kit. Using the KAPA Real-time Library Amplification kit, TCR-beta VDJ regions were amplified with primers for the TCR constant region and the 5'RACE anchor. A first PCR added sample indexes and Illumina adaptors, and a second PCR then raised library yield. The roughly 650 bp TCR product was size-selected on a 2% E-gel SizeSelection system after Ampure bead purification. Library quality was checked on a Bioanalyzer, concentration was measured with Qubit, and libraries were quantified with the Kapa Library Quantification kit before pooling. An Illumina HiSeq 2500 was used to sequence the libraries paired-end at 2 x 150 bp. To increase sequence diversity, about 23-32% phiX was spiked into each library pool. The source study handled its data this way. The UMI-based MiGEC pipeline processed quality-filtered reads and removed over 80% of raw TCR sequences during error correction. VDJ genes were aligned to IMGT germline references, and clonotypes were defined by unique CDR3 amino acid sequence plus V-J genes. Clonal expansion, Shannon diversity and CDR3 relatedness were evaluated with VDJtools (CalcPairwiseDistances, ClusterSamples), while phylogenetic trees were built in CLCbio workbench. Using coefficient-of-variation modelling across technical triplicates, the study counted a clone as expanded if it had at least 8 unique UMIs. The public reads were reanalyzed by TCRdb: fastp trimming at Q25, MiXCR alignment, in-frame beta chains only. Each entry is one CDR3 protein sequence, shown with its most common DNA and genes. The V and J calls here are based on TCRdb, not the publication. Recorded for this sample are more than 50,000 distinct CDR3 sequences; 6.5% to 8.5% of them occurred a single time. The top ten constitute roughly 2% of the sample.

This clonotype originated in a middle-aged woman in good health. Source material: PBMCs.

The CDR3 corresponds to CSVWDAGQPQHF. At the DNA level, the sequence is TGCAGTGTATGGGACGCGGGACAGCCCCAGCATTTT. Recombination linked TRBV20-1 to TRBJ1-5, with TRBD1 perhaps the D gene, on 5 matching bases. Taken from the germline V gene (reference sequence), the CDR1 and CDR2 loops are DFQATT and SNEGSKA. CDR3 length: 12 amino acids, cysteine to phenylalanine. Left in the record is the CDR3 DNA by itself, 36 bases read in frame from the first base. V sheds 7 bases and J sheds 7 bases, leaving 14 bases between their ends.